A selection of T cell receptor beta chains follows, all from one sample in a study of T-cell memory formation after mild COVID-19. One entry per CDR3 protein, called by TCRdb with MiXCR from the 5' RACE reads. The repertoire holds approximately 100,000 distinct CDR3 sequences, with 12% as singletons. Source material: PBMCs or a T cell subset sorted from them (not recorded which). The receptors shown here come from an adult woman who had mild COVID-19 (a few samples of this study predate the infection). Cell type and time point are not known. Each CDR3 is given with its conserved first and last residue. The order of the fields is V gene, J gene, CDR3 length, CDR3 protein.

>TRBV11-2|TRBJ2-3|17
CASSPRTSVSSTDTQYF
>TRBV7-3|TRBJ2-1|16
CASSGDGTSAYNEQFF
>TRBV9|TRBJ1-1|14
CASSGGGANTEAFF
>TRBV18|TRBJ2-7|14
CASSPPYTSYEQYF
>TRBV12-3/TRBV12-4|TRBJ2-3|13
CASATVSTDTQYF
>TRBV6-5|TRBJ2-2|17
CASSYLGLAGSTGELFF
>TRBV7-9|TRBJ2-7|14
CASSASYNYYEQYF
>TRBV7-8|TRBJ2-7|11
CASGLDEVPDF
>TRBV6-4|TRBJ2-1|15
CASSDGTDPYNEQFF
>TRBV7-9|TRBJ1-3|17
CASSLGGASAYGNTIYF
>TRBV27|TRBJ2-7|14
CASSQTGTLGEQYF
>TRBV24-1|TRBJ2-7|12
CATSLGTGEQYF
>TRBV5-4|TRBJ1-1|12
CASSFGGGEAFF
>TRBV7-8|TRBJ2-1|16
CASTPDPRASLDEQFF
>TRBV4-1|TRBJ2-7|15
CASSQGDRVDYEQYF
>TRBV7-9|TRBJ2-5|14
CASSSGQAKETQYF
>TRBV12-3/TRBV12-4|TRBJ2-3|15
CASSPGQGITDTQYF
>TRBV19|TRBJ2-1|14
CASSISTAYNEQFF
>TRBV4-1|TRBJ2-3|13
CASSQRGLNTQYF
>TRBV20-1|TRBJ2-1|16
CSARDINRGISDEQFF
>TRBV7-3|TRBJ2-7|17
CASSLWETGQGMNEQYF
>TRBV7-9|TRBJ2-2|18
CASSPGLAGGTSTGELFF
>TRBV27|TRBJ2-1|16
CASSPGQISSYNEQFF
>TRBV5-6|TRBJ2-1|16
CASSLAGTGSYNEQFF
>TRBV19|TRBJ1-1|12
CASSGSIAEAFF
>TRBV12-3/TRBV12-4|TRBJ1-2|15
CASSLDPRGLHGYTF
>TRBV11-2|TRBJ1-2|15
CASSFSPVGGYGYTF
>TRBV29-1|TRBJ2-3|13
CSVGLSFPDTQYF
>TRBV7-9|TRBJ2-1|16
CASSPKGGDVANEQFF
>TRBV15|TRBJ1-1|13
CASSRVTVSEAFF
>TRBV4-3|TRBJ1-2|16
CASSQEGGLKAFGYTF
>TRBV4-1|TRBJ2-2|15
CASSQGWGDTGELFF
>TRBV29-1|TRBJ2-1|12
CSGLLDRLEQFF
>TRBV14|TRBJ2-3|15
CATQQLLSPTDTQYF
>TRBV9|TRBJ1-1|13
CASSVAENTEAFF
>TRBV20-1|TRBJ2-1|16
CSAPPTRGSSYNEQFF
>TRBV7-9|TRBJ2-7|12
CASSSGSLEQYF
>TRBV7-9|TRBJ2-7|15
CASSLPPGDFYEQYF
>TRBV19|TRBJ2-1|15
CASSTLTVGYNEQFF
>TRBV7-2|TRBJ2-7|15
CASSLVAGASYEQYF
>TRBV14|TRBJ2-7|17
CASSQDPPGTGIDEQYF
>TRBV5-1|TRBJ2-3|17
CASSTLWTGGFTDTQYF
>TRBV5-5|TRBJ2-5|15
CASSPLGEGLETQYF
>TRBV7-9|TRBJ2-7|15
CASSPGLERGREQYF
>TRBV5-1|TRBJ1-5|15
CASSLGGYSNQPQHF
>TRBV4-2|TRBJ2-5|17
CASSQPTGLADPGTQYF
>TRBV10-3|TRBJ2-3|15
CAISDRVSGTDTQYF
>TRBV12-3/TRBV12-4|TRBJ2-1|19
CASSSAGRLAGISYNEQFF
>TRBV12-3/TRBV12-4|TRBJ2-7|13
CASQDRAAYEQYF
>TRBV4-2|TRBJ2-5|16
CASSPPGLAGQETQYF
>TRBV11-2|TRBJ2-1|15
CASSLVGLGHNEQFF
>TRBV27|TRBJ2-7|15
CASSTRDTTNYEQYF
>TRBV30|TRBJ2-7|13
CAWSVHGGHEQYF
>TRBV12-3/TRBV12-4|TRBJ2-3|13
CASTTSEADTQYF
>TRBV4-1|TRBJ1-1|13
CASSQEPGTEAFF
>TRBV30|TRBJ2-6|19
CAWSITSGGEGVWANVLTF
>TRBV6-6|TRBJ1-1|14
CASKRTGGDTEAFF
>TRBV9|TRBJ2-7|14
CASSGGNSSYEQYF